One and the same sample provided the 20 T cell receptor beta chains below, sequenced in a study of OX40 agonist ivuxolimab in advanced cancers. Profiled with immunoSEQ multiplex PCR; TCRdb holds only in-frame clones, not every one. The sample lists roughly 60,000 clones, 80% to 90% occurring once. The source was CD4+ or CD8+ T cells sorted from blood, collected in a trial of the OX40 agonist ivuxolimab. The receptors were sampled from an adult with an advanced solid tumor such as melanoma, head and neck, liver or kidney cancer.

This sequence joins TRBV5-4 and TRBJ2-2; 7 bases are a match to TRBD1. The CDR3 runs 16 residues. Germline CDR1 reads SGHNT; CDR2 reads YYREEE (reference sequence). V shed 2 bases, J shed 0 bases, and the junction held 4 bases outside the gene matches. CDR3 sequence reads: CASSLRTGSNTGELFF. The CDR3 bases are TGTGCCAGCAGCTTAAGGACAGGTTCGAACACCGGGGAGCTGTTTTTT.

V is TRBV28 and J is TRBJ2-3; D might be TRBD1 (5 bases). The CDR3 is 19 amino acids. Per the germline V gene, CDR1 is MDHEN and CDR2 is SYDVKM. The V gene lost 4 bases and the J gene lost 4 bases, with 27 bases spanning the gap. The CDR3 bases are TGTGCCAGCAGTTCTCCAATCCATCTTAGACAGAGCCCCGCAGATACGCAGTATTTT. This codes for CASSSPIHLRQSPADTQYF. Complete variable domain (other parts from reference TRBV28 and TRBJ2-3): DVKVTQSSRYLVKRTGEKVFLECVQDMDHENMFWYRQDPGLGLRLIYFSYDVKMKEKGDIPEGYSVSREKKERFSLILESASTNQTSMYLCASSSPIHLRQSPADTQYFGPGTRLTVL.

This clone appeared once. This chain uses TRBV11-2 with TRBJ1-4; D remains ambiguous. The CDR3 is 19 residues long. Trimming pared 1 base from V and 3 bases from J, leaving 21 bases between. Germline CDR1 reads SGHAT; CDR2 reads FQNNGV. Here the CDR3 DNA reads TGTGCCAGCAGCTTAGTTCTTCTTCACAGTAGCGTACCTAATGAAAAACTGTTTTTT. Translation: CASSLVLLHSSVPNEKLFF.

Of note for this clone: Mismatch with germline at one junction end may stem from a read error. The chain uses TRBV28 and TRBJ1-4; no clear D. From germline, CDR1 is MDHEN and CDR2 SYDVKM. The CDR3 spans 12 residues. The CDR3 sequence: CASSSTNEKLFF. The CDR3 DNA follows: TGTGCCAGCAGTTCAACAAATGAAAAACTGTTTTTT.

V and J are TRBV11-2 and TRBJ1-2; tentative D call: TRBD1 (5 bases). The germline CDR1 and CDR2 sequences are SGHAT and FQNNGV. The CDR3 has 15 residues. The V gene lost 1 base and the J gene lost 7 bases, with 16 bases spanning the gap. The CDR3, as DNA: TGTGCCAGCAGCTTAGCTGGGACGGATGGTATTGGCTACACCTTC. This gives the protein CASSLAGTDGIGYTF.

This rearrangement joins TRBV28 to TRBJ2-5; 7 nucleotides align to TRBD2. This CDR3 spans 14 amino acids. Germline V gene lookup returns CDR1 MDHEN and CDR2 SYDVKM. With 8 bases clipped from V and 4 bases from J, the junction kept 10 bases outside the gene matches. Here the CDR3 reads CASAPGLPLETQYF. In DNA, the CDR3 is TGTGCCAGCGCACCGGGACTACCCTTAGAGACCCAGTACTTC.

The CDR3 region is CAISEPSRDTAMNTEAFF. In DNA, the CDR3 is TGTGCCATCAGTGAGCCATCCAGGGACACAGCAATGAACACTGAAGCTTTCTTT. The rearrangement links TRBV10-3 to TRBJ1-1, with a tentative D call TRBD1 (6 bases). The CDR3 loop spans 18 amino acids. V lost 2 bases to trimming and J lost 0 bases, with 19 bases between them. The germline V gene encodes CDR1 ENHRY and CDR2 SYGVKD.

This chain links TRBV27 with TRBJ1-1, with 7 bases aligning to TRBD1. CDR3 length: 15 amino acids. Looked up from germline, CDR1 is MNHEY and CDR2 is SMNVEV (reference sequence). Trimming cost V 6 bases and J 3 bases; bases outside gene matches: 10. This CDR3 reads CASRGSRGHYTEAFF. For the CDR3, the DNA is TGTGCCAGCAGGGGATCGAGGGGGCACTACACTGAAGCTTTCTTT.

The CDR3 DNA sequence: TGTGCCAGCAGCGCCCAGGGGGGGGCCCGGGAGACCCAGTACTTC. Translation gives CASSAQGGARETQYF. The chain is built from TRBV7-3 and TRBJ2-5; D possibly matches TRBD1 or TRBD2 (7 bases each). Germline V CDR1 and CDR2: SGHTA, FQGTGA. CDR3 size: 15 residues. With 5 bases removed from V and 5 bases from J, the gap between germline ends came to 18 bases.

This clone has more than one count but fewer than ten. J is TRBJ2-1 and V is TRBV5-1; 12 bases match TRBD2. This CDR3 region has 16 residues. The J segment lost 6 bases and the V segment lost 0 bases, leaving 4 bases of the junction unmatched. Germline-derived CDR1 and CDR2 are SGHRS and YFSETQ. CDR3 DNA sequence: TGCGCCAGCAGCTTGGTGCTAGCGGGGGGGCGCAATGAGCAGTTCTTC. Translation gives CASSLVLAGGRNEQFF. Filled out from reference TRBV5-1 and TRBJ2-1, the complete variable domain reads KAGVTQTPRYLIKTRGQQVTLSCSPISGHRSVSWYQQTPGQGLQFLFEYFSETQRNKGNFPGRFSGRQFSNSRSEMNVSTLELGDSALYLCASSLVLAGGRNEQFFGPGTRLTVL.

The rearrangement uses TRBV15 and TRBJ2-3; no firm D call. Germline CDR1 LNHNV, CDR2 YYDKDF (reference sequence). V lost 4 bases to trimming and J lost 2 bases, with 13 bases between them. This CDR3 is built from 15 residues. The CDR3 DNA sequence: TGTGCCACCAGCAAGCCTAGTTTATTCACAGATACGCAGTATTTT. As protein: CATSKPSLFTDTQYF. Together with reference TRBV15 and TRBJ2-3, the CDR3 gives the full variable domain: DAMVIQNPRYQVTQFGKPVTLSCSQTLNHNVMYWYQQKSSQAPKLLFHYYDKDFNNEADTPDNFQSRRPNTSFCFLDIRSPGLGDTAMYLCATSKPSLFTDTQYFGPGTRLTVL.

V and J are TRBV18 and TRBJ2-6, with a possible D match to TRBD2 (5 bases). Germline V lookup: CDR1 KGHSH, CDR2 LQKENI. The CDR3 runs 16 residues. Trimming removed 0 bases at V and 3 bases at J, with 9 bases between. The CDR3 reads CASSPPARVGANVLTF. The CDR3 nucleotides are TGTGCCAGCTCACCACCGGCGCGGGTTGGGGCCAACGTCCTGACTTTC. Full variable domain (rest looked up from reference TRBV18 and TRBJ2-6): NAGVMQNPRHLVRRRGQEARLRCSPMKGHSHVYWYRQLPEEGLKFMVYLQKENIIDESGMPKERFSAEFPKEGPSILRIQQVVRGDSAAYFCASSPPARVGANVLTFGAGSRLTVL.

The chain employs TRBV5-1 and TRBJ2-7; D not resolved. CDR3 length equals 13 residues. CDR1 is SGHRS and CDR2 is YFSETQ in the germline V gene. V lost 2 bases and J lost 3, with 9 bases in between. The CDR3 DNA reads as TGCGCCAGCAGCTTCGAATCCATCTACGAGCAGTACTTC. This codes for CASSFESIYEQYF.

V and J are TRBV19 and TRBJ2-5, with 8 bases that match TRBD1. Trimming removed 1 base from V and 3 bases from J; junction bases left unmatched: 10. This CDR3 has 17 residues. Germline values: CDR1 LNHDA, CDR2 SQIVND (reference sequence). The CDR3 loop is CASSIVGTGGSKETQYF. As DNA, the CDR3 is TGTGCCAGTAGTATAGTTGGGACAGGCGGCTCGAAAGAGACCCAGTACTTC.

This clone showed up just a few times. This chain links TRBV18 with TRBJ1-6; D not certain. Trimming stripped 2 bases from V and 6 bases from J, with 2 bases between. The CDR3 totals 12 residues. Germline CDR1 and CDR2: KGHSH and LQKENI. This CDR3 reads CASSPTNSPLHF. CDR3 DNA sequence: TGTGCCAGCTCACCAACTAATTCACCCCTCCACTTT.

The V and J genes are TRBV12-2 and TRBJ2-1; the table's D call TRBD1 went unverified against the DNA. TRBV12-2 is flagged as a pseudogene. The length of the CDR3 is 16 residues. The CDR3 DNA reads as TGTGCAAGTCGCTTGCGCCTAGTCCCAGGGGGCAATGAGCAGTTCTTC. Residues: CASRLRLVPGGNEQFF.

V usage is TRBV5-4 and J usage is TRBJ2-1; 12 nucleotides align to TRBD2. The CDR3 contains 15 residues. Per the germline V gene, CDR1 is SGHNT and CDR2 is YYREEE (reference sequence). After removal of 4 bases from V and 9 bases from J, the junction contained 8 bases not matched to a gene. CDR3 sequence reads: CASSPPSGRAIEQFF. CDR3 nucleotide sequence: TGTGCCAGCAGCCCCCCTAGCGGGAGGGCCATTGAGCAGTTCTTC.

The V gene is TRBV15, the J gene TRBJ2-1; D is ambiguous. The CDR3 extends over 17 amino acids. V lost 0 bases and J lost 7, with 19 bases in between. The V gene's germline CDR1 is LNHNV and CDR2 YYDKDF (reference sequence). This CDR3 reads CATSRDEVGKHRNEQFF. CDR3 coding DNA: TGTGCCACCAGCAGAGATGAGGTGGGAAAGCATCGTAATGAGCAGTTCTTC.

J is TRBJ1-2 and V is TRBV9; D unresolved. There are 16 residues in the CDR3. Germline V lookup: CDR1 SGDLS, CDR2 YYNGEE. Deletions cut 3 bases from V and 0 bases from J, with 15 bases between. The CDR3 DNA follows: TGTGCCAGCAGCGAAGGCTTCTGGGCTTCTAACTATGGCTACACCTTC. Protein sequence: CASSEGFWASNYGYTF.

This clone appeared once. The chain uses TRBV28 and TRBJ2-3, with 10 positions matching TRBD2. J was trimmed by 6 bases and V by 6 bases; bases with no gene match: 9. Germline V gives CDR1 MDHEN, CDR2 SYDVKM. The CDR3 covers 15 residues. In DNA, the CDR3 is TGTGCCAGCAGCTCACTAGCGGGAACCGGCGATACGCAGTATTTT. This encodes CASSSLAGTGDTQYF.